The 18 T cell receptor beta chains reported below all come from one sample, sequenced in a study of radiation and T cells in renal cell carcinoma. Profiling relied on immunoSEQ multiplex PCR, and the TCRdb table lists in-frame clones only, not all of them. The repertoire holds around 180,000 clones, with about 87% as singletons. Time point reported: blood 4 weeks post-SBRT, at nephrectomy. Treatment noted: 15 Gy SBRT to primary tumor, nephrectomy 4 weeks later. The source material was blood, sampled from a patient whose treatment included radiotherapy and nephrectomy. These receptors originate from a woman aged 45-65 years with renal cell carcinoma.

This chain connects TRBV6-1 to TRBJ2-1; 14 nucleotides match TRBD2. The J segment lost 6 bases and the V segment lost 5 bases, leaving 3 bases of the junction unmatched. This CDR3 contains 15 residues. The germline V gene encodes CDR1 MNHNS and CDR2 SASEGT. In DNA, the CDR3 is TGTGCCAGCAGTAGGACTAGCGGGGGGATCAATGAGCAGTTCTTC. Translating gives CASSRTSGGINEQFF.

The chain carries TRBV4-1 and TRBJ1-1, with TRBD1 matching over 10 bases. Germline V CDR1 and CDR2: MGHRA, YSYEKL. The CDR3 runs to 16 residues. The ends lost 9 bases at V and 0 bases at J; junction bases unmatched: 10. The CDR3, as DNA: TGCGCCAGTAGCAGGGGACAGGGGCTTATGAACACTGAAGCTTTCTTT. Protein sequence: CASSRGQGLMNTEAFF.

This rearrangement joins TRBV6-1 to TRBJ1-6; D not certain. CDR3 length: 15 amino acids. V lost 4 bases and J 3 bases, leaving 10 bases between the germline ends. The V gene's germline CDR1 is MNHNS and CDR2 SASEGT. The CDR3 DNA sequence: TGTGCCAGCAGTGGAACCCCACGCTATAATTCACCCCTCCACTTT. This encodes CASSGTPRYNSPLHF.

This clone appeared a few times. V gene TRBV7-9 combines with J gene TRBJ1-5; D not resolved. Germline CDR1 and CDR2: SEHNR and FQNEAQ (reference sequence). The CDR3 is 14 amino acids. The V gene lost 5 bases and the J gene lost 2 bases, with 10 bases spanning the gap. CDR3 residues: CASSDALGNQPQHF. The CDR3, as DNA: TGTGCCAGCAGCGACGCCTTAGGCAATCAGCCCCAGCATTTT.

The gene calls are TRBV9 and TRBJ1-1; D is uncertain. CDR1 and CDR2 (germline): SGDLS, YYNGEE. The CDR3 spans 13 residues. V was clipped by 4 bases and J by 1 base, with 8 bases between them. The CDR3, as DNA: TGTGCCAGCAGCTGGCAATGGAACACTGAAGCTTTCTTT. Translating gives CASSWQWNTEAFF.

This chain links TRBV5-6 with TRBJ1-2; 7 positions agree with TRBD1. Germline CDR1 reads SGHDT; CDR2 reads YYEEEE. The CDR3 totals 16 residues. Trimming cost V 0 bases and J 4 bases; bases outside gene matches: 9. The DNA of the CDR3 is TGTGCCAGCAGCTTGGACAGGGGCTCTTTAATCTATGGCTACACCTTC. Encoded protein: CASSLDRGSLIYGYTF.

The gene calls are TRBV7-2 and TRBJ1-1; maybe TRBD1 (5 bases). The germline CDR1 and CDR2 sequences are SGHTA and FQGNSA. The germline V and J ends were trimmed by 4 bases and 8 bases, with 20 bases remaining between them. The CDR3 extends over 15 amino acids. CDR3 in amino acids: CASSSDTAKQAEAFF. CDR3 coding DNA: TGTGCCAGCAGCTCAGACACGGCCAAACAGGCGGAAGCTTTCTTT.

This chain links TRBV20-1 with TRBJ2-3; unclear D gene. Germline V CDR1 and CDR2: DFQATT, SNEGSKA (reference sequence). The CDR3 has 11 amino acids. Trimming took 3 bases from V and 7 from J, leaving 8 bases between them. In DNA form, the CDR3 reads TGCAGTGCTAGTTGGGGAAATACGCAGTATTTT. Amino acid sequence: CSASWGNTQYF.

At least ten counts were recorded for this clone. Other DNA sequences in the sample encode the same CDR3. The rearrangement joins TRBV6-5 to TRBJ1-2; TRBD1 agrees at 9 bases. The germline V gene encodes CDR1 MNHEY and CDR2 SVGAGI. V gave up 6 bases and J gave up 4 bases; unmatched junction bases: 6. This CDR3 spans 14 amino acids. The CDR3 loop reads CASSLQGAGYGYTF. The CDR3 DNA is TGTGCCAGCAGCCTACAGGGGGCGGGCTATGGCTACACCTTC.

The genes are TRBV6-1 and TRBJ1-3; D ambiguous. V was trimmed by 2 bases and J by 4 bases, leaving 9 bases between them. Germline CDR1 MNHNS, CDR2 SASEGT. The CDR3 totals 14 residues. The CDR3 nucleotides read TGTGCCAGCAGTGAACTGCAGGTCGGAAACACCATATATTTT. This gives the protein CASSELQVGNTIYF.

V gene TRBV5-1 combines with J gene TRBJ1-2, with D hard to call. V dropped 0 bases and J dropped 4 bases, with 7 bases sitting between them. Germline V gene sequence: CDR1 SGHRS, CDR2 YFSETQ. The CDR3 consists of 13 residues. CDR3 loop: CASSLDGVYGYTF. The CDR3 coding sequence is TGCGCCAGCAGCTTGGACGGCGTCTATGGCTACACCTTC.

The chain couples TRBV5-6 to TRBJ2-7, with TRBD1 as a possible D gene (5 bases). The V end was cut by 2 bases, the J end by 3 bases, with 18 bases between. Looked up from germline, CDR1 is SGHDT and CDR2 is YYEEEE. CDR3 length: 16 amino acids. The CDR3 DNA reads TGTGCCAGCAGCTTTCCCGGACACCACCCCCTCTACGAGCAGTACTTC. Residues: CASSFPGHHPLYEQYF.

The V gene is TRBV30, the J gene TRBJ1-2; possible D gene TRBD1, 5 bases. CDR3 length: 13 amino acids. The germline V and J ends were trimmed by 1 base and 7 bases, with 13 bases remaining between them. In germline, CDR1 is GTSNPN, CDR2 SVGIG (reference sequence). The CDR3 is CAWSGQGTGGYTF. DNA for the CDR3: TGTGCCTGGAGTGGTCAGGGTACCGGTGGCTACACCTTC.

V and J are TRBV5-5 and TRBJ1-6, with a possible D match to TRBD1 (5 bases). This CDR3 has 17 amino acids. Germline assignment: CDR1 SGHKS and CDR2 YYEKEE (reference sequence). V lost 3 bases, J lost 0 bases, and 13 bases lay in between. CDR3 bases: TGTGCCAGCAGCTCCGGACACTTGAGCTCCTATAATTCACCCCTCCACTTT. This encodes CASSSGHLSSYNSPLHF. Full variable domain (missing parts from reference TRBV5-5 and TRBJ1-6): DAGVTQSPTHLIKTRGQQVTLRCSPISGHKSVSWYQQVLGQGPQFIFQYYEKEERGRGNFPDRFSARQFPNYSSELNVNALLLGDSALYLCASSSGHLSSYNSPLHFGNGTRLTVT.

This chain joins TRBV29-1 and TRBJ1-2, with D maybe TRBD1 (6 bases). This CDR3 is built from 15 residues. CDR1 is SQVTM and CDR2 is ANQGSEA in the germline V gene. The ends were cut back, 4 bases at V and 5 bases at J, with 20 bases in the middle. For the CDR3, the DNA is TGCAGCGTTGGGCGAATTGGGGGGGCCGGGTATGGCTACACCTTC. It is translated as CSVGRIGGAGYGYTF.

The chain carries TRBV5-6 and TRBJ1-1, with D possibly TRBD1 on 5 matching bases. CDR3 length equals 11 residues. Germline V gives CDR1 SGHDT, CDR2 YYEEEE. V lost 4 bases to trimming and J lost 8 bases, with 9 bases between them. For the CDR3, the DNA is TGTGCCAGCAGCGCTGCAGGGGAAGCTTTCTTT. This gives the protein CASSAAGEAFF.

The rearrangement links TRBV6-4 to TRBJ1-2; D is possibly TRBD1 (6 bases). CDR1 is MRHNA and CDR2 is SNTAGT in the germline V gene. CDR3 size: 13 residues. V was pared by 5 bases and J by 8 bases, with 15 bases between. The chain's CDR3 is CASSQKEGVGYTF. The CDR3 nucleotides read TGTGCCAGCAGTCAGAAGGAGGGGGTCGGCTACACCTTC.

The DNA of the CDR3 is TGTGCCAGCAGTCAAGGGGGTGGGGCAGCTAACTATGGCTACACCTTC. It is translated as CASSQGGGAANYGYTF. V gene TRBV7-2 combines with J gene TRBJ1-2; tentatively, D is TRBD1 (6 bases). In germline, CDR1 is SGHTA, CDR2 FQGNSA. This CDR3 has 16 amino acids. With 6 bases removed from V and 0 bases from J, the gap between germline ends came to 17 bases.